Given below is one T cell receptor (beta chain) in context. What it recognizes is unknown. This specimen comes from a study of cytomegalovirus exposure and HLA in healthy donors. Across the study: As released early, the data held 65 million to 90 million unique TCRs from HLA-typed donors.

The V end was cut by 0 bases, the J end by 6 bases, with 13 bases between. Germline V gives CDR1 SGHRS, CDR2 YFSETQ. The CDR3 runs to 15 residues. Amplification used 60 Vbeta primers and 13 Jbeta primers. Here immunoSEQ multiplex PCR was the method, and the copy in TCRdb shows in-frame clones only, minus some. The sample shows roughly 200,000 clones, 76% of them seen only once. Study results and caveats: A later examination showed that TCR association rates differed by HLA locus, with DRB1 most and HLA-C fewest. More clonal expansion characterized HLA-associated TCR beta chains than equally common others in a later analysis.

The sequence was collected from a man between 18 and 29 years old in good health and CMV-seronegative. The gene calls are TRBV5-1 and TRBJ2-1; D perhaps matches TRBD1 (6 bases). What was sequenced was PBMCs. Here the CDR3 reads CASSLGTTRGNEQFF. For the CDR3, the DNA is TGCGCCAGCAGCTTGGGGACAACCAGGGGCAATGAGCAGTTCTTC. Full variable domain (outside the CDR3, taken from reference TRBV5-1 and TRBJ2-1): KAGVTQTPRYLIKTRGQQVTLSCSPISGHRSVSWYQQTPGQGLQFLFEYFSETQRNKGNFPGRFSGRQFSNSRSEMNVSTLELGDSALYLCASSLGTTRGNEQFFGPGTRLTVL.